This TCR beta chain is drawn from a study of shared clonotypes between healthy human individuals. For the study at large: Participating donors consisted of two women and a few men aged 18 to 49. Each donor had three CD4 naive, three CD4 memory, two CD8 naive and one CD8 memory plate.

This clone has only one observation. Its antigen is undetermined. The input for sorted-subset replicate PCRs was 150 to 200 ng DNA, 25,000 to 30,000 T cell genomes. Profiling relied on immunoSEQ multiplex PCR, and the TCRdb table lists in-frame clones only, not all of them. The sample contains millions of clones, just over 90% of which appear only once. Terminally differentiated effector memory CD45RA+ cells were left out of the naive CD8 fraction, which was CD45RO-negative and positively selected for CCR7. CDR1 is SEHNR, CDR2 FQNEAQ, per germline (reference sequence). After removal of 5 bases from V and 0 bases from J, the junction contained 5 bases not matched to a gene. The CDR3 totals 15 residues. Study-level results: Only blood samples were collected, and tissue repertoires likely differ.

The V gene is TRBV7-9, the J gene TRBJ2-3; TRBD2 aligns across 7 bases. The sequencing sample was made of naive CD8+ T cells from PBMCs. The source of this sequence is a man aged 18 to 35 in good health. Some clones in this sample may be carry-over from other donors' samples. CDR3 sequence: CASSRLAGSTDTQYF. The CDR3, as DNA: TGTGCCAGCAGCCGGTTAGCGGGCAGCACAGATACGCAGTATTTT.